Shown below are 8 T cell receptor beta chains from a single sample sequenced in a study of cytomegalovirus exposure and HLA in healthy donors. The PCR employed 60 Vbeta primers together with 13 Jbeta primers. Sequenced by immunoSEQ multiplex PCR; TCRdb stores in-frame clones only, minus some. The profile shows 45,000 to 55,000 clones, about 50% of them singletons. Sequenced material: PBMCs. The receptors derive from a human donor in good health.

V and J are TRBV6-5 and TRBJ1-1; D unresolved. There are 11 residues in the CDR3. Trimming removed 8 bases at V and 11 bases at J, with 15 bases between. Germline CDR1 and CDR2: MNHEY and SVGAGI. CDR3 region: CASFSGLGAFF. The DNA for the CDR3 is TGTGCCAGCTTTTCCGGTTTGGGCGCTTTCTTT.

V usage is TRBV29-1 and J usage is TRBJ1-2, with 10 positions matching TRBD1. The CDR3 totals 14 residues. The V and J ends lost 6 bases and 7 bases, in that order; junction bases with no gene match: 11. Germline V gene sequence: CDR1 SQVTM, CDR2 ANQGSEA. CDR3 protein: CSVTRGQGDFGYTF. CDR3 sequence (DNA): TGCAGCGTGACCCGCGGACAGGGGGATTTTGGCTACACCTTC.

This clone was detected only a few times. The J gene is TRBJ2-5, the V gene TRBV5-4; TRBD1 matches 8 bases. J was trimmed by 3 bases and V by 4 bases; bases with no gene match: 2. The V gene's germline CDR1 is SGHNT and CDR2 YYREEE (reference sequence). The CDR3 runs 13 residues. The CDR3 DNA is TGTGCCAGCAGCCAGGGGGCCGAAGAGACCCAGTACTTC. Amino acids: CASSQGAEETQYF.

This clone was counted a few times. The gene calls are TRBV6-5 and TRBJ1-2, with TRBD1 matching 9 bases. From germline, CDR1 is MNHEY and CDR2 SVGAGI. CDR3 length: 13 residues. Trimming cost V 4 bases and J 6 bases; bases outside gene matches: 3. CDR3 in amino acids: CASSSTGGNGYTF. The DNA for the CDR3 is TGTGCCAGCAGTTCAACAGGGGGCAATGGCTACACCTTC.

This clone has just a few counts. The gene calls are TRBV11-3 and TRBJ2-5; D gene unclear. CDR3 length equals 12 residues. CDR1 is SGHNT, CDR2 YENEEA, per germline. V was pared by 9 bases and J by 1 base, with 9 bases between. In DNA form, the CDR3 reads TGTGCCAGTAAGCACGTCCAAGAGACCCAGTACTTC. Translated, it gives CASKHVQETQYF.

This clone appeared once. The CDR3 protein is CASSPGGQAQTGGYTF. The CDR3 DNA is TGCGCCAGCAGCCCGGGAGGTCAGGCCCAAACAGGGGGCTACACCTTC. This chain links TRBV4-3 with TRBJ1-2; D is perhaps TRBD1 (6 bases). Germline V CDR1 and CDR2: LGHNA, YSLEER. This CDR3 is built from 16 residues. V lost 4 bases, J lost 8 bases, and 23 bases lay in between.

The count of this clone is one. The V gene is TRBV2, the J gene TRBJ1-2; D remains ambiguous. This CDR3 has 14 amino acids. V shed 6 bases and J shed 2 bases, with 13 bases lying between them. The germline gives CDR1 SNHLY, CDR2 FYNNEI. CDR3: CASSPTDVNYGYTF. DNA of the CDR3: TGTGCCAGCAGCCCGACTGATGTGAACTATGGCTACACCTTC.

The genes are TRBV7-6 and TRBJ2-2, with 7 bases lining up with TRBD1. The V gene's germline CDR1 is SGHVS and CDR2 FNYEAQ. Unmatched junction bases numbered 11, after V lost 3 bases and J lost 7 bases. This CDR3 spans 16 amino acids. The CDR3 sequence: CASSFDRAPSLGELFF. The CDR3 nucleotides are TGTGCCAGCAGCTTTGACAGGGCCCCTTCTCTCGGGGAGCTGTTTTTT.